This T cell receptor (beta chain) was observed in a study of molecular identifiers for immune sequencing clone quantification. Concerning this clonotype: Its target is not known.

MiXCR was run by TCRdb on the PCR reads, yielding one entry per CDR3 protein. The table shows some 580,000 distinct CDR3 sequences, with roughly 23% occurring only once. Study results and limitations: Effector cells kept over 98% of their molecules in clones above 20 RNA copies, while naive cells kept under 1% there.

CDR3 length equals 16 residues. Germline V gene sequence: CDR1 SGHDT, CDR2 YYEEEE. Trimming cost V 4 bases and J 0 bases; bases outside gene matches: 7. This TCR was sampled from a human donor in good health. Some libraries in this study had Jurkat cell RNA spiked in. The chain recombines TRBV5-6 with TRBJ2-7; 10 positions agree with TRBD2. The source material was naive CD8+ T cells from blood, with Jurkat cell RNA spiked in. The subset was: FACS-sorted CD8+CD4-CCR7+CD45RA+ naive T cells. The CDR3, as DNA: TGTGCCAGCAGCGGAACCGGGACTAGCGCCTCCTACGAGCAGTACTTC. Protein product: CASSGTGTSASYEQYF.